The 23 T cell receptor beta chains reported below all come from one sample, sequenced in a study of blood T cells in healthy people across ages. Through a sample-barcoded 5' primer and a J-beta primer mix, a second PCR was run for roughly 6 to 12 cycles. TCRdb recomputed calls from the 5' RACE reads with MiXCR, one row per CDR3 protein. The sample lists some 860,000 distinct CDR3 sequences; approximately 60% were seen once. The sequencing sample was made of blood. The source of these receptors is a man aged 40-55 years in good health.

V and J are TRBV9 and TRBJ2-3, with D tentatively TRBD1 (6 bases). The CDR3 has 18 residues. V dropped 4 bases and J dropped 7 bases, with 28 bases sitting between them. CDR1 is SGDLS and CDR2 is YYNGEE in the germline V gene. In DNA form, the CDR3 reads TGTGCCAGCAGCTCAGAGGACAGCGTCAGGGGAAAGGAATATACGCAGTATTTT. Translating it yields CASSSEDSVRGKEYTQYF.

The chain has TRBV4-3 and TRBJ2-4; TRBD2 aligns across 11 bases. The DNA end is more similar to TRBJ2-7, so the J call may be wrong. This CDR3 is built from 15 residues. Germline CDR1 LGHNA, CDR2 YSLEER. Written as DNA, the CDR3 is TGCGCCAGCAGCCAAGATCCGCTAGCGGGGGGCGAGCAGTACTTC. Protein: CASSQDPLAGGEQYF.

This clonotype was seen only a few times. This chain links TRBV6-2 or TRBV6-3 with TRBJ2-7, with 9 positions matching TRBD1. This CDR3 is built from 16 residues. Germline CDR1 and CDR2: MNHEY and SVGEGT. Unmatched junction bases numbered 11, after V lost 5 bases and J lost 3 bases. As DNA, the CDR3 is TGTGCCAGCAGTCCCTACTTATGGACAGGGGACTACGAGCAGTACTTC. Its translation is CASSPYLWTGDYEQYF.

A few counts support this clonotype. The V gene is TRBV25-1, the J gene TRBJ1-2, with no clear D. V lost 8 bases and J 6 bases, leaving 13 bases between the germline ends. The CDR3 has 12 amino acids. Germline-derived CDR1 and CDR2 are MGHDK and SYGVNS. In DNA, the CDR3 is TGTGCCAGCGGACGGGATGACAATGGCTACACCTTC. Its protein is CASGRDDNGYTF.

The V call is TRBV27, the J call TRBJ2-7; 7 positions agree with TRBD2. V shed 6 bases and J 2 bases; nucleotides not matched to a gene: 13. This CDR3 comprises 16 residues. Germline CDR1 and CDR2: MNHEY and SMNVEV (reference sequence). The CDR3 loop reads CASRRIHSGLPYEQYF. In nucleotides, the CDR3 is TGTGCCAGCAGACGTATTCATAGCGGGCTTCCCTACGAGCAGTACTTC.

This clonotype was detected only a few times. The chain carries TRBV10-3 and TRBJ2-5; 9 bases are a match to TRBD2. This CDR3 spans 13 amino acids. With V trimmed by 6 bases and J by 5 bases, 4 bases remained unmatched. The germline V gene encodes CDR1 ENHRY and CDR2 SYGVKD. The DNA for the CDR3 is TGTGCCATCAGCAGCGGGAGGCTGGAGACCCAGTACTTC. Translation gives CAISSGRLETQYF.

This clonotype occurred a few times. The chain has TRBV7-2 and TRBJ2-1; TRBD1 agrees at 12 bases. The CDR3 consists of 18 residues. With V trimmed by 4 bases and J by 8 bases, 15 bases remained unmatched. Looked up from germline, CDR1 is SGHTA and CDR2 is FQGNSA. The CDR3: CASSSIYRDRGQYHEQFF. CDR3 in DNA: TGTGCCAGCAGCTCCATCTACCGGGACAGGGGGCAATATCATGAGCAGTTCTTC. Variable domain in full (rest from reference TRBV7-2 and TRBJ2-1): GAGVSQSPSNKVTEKGKDVELRCDPISGHTALYWYRQSLGQGLEFLIYFQGNSAPDKSGLPSDRFSAERTGGSVSTLTIQRTQQEDSAVYLCASSSIYRDRGQYHEQFFGPGTRLTVL.

This clonotype was found a few times. The CDR3 loop reads CATSRGEIQETQYF. In nucleotides, the CDR3 is TGTGCCACCAGCCGGGGCGAGATTCAAGAGACCCAGTACTTC. The chain couples TRBV15 to TRBJ2-5; D is possibly TRBD1 or TRBD2 (5 bases each). Per the germline V gene, CDR1 is LNHNV and CDR2 is YYDKDF (reference sequence). Deletions cut 5 bases from V and 2 bases from J, with 12 bases between. This CDR3 is built from 14 residues.

This clonotype was detected only a few times. The V and J genes are TRBV15 and TRBJ2-5; 9 bases align to TRBD2. V gave up 0 bases and J gave up 3 bases; unmatched junction bases: 8. Germline V gives CDR1 LNHNV, CDR2 YYDKDF (reference sequence). This CDR3 has 17 amino acids. CDR3 sequence (DNA): TGTGCCACCAGCAGAGATCTATCTAGCGGGAAAGAAGAGACCCAGTACTTC. Translation gives CATSRDLSSGKEETQYF.

The V call is TRBV12-3 or TRBV12-4, the J call TRBJ1-2; weak D call: TRBD1 (5 bases). The CDR3 consists of 13 residues. V shed 8 bases and J shed 3 bases, with 13 bases lying between them. The CDR3 nucleotides are TGTGCCAGCTTAGAGGGGATCGACTATGGCTACACCTTC. This sequence encodes CASLEGIDYGYTF.

V and J are TRBV7-6 and TRBJ2-7; 9 bases match TRBD2. CDR1 and CDR2 (germline): SGHVS, FNYEAQ. This CDR3 is 15 amino acids long. V lost 4 bases and J lost 4; bases outside the gene matches: 8. The CDR3 loop reads CASSSLVAGVYEQYF. CDR3 in DNA: TGTGCCAGCAGCTCCCTGGTAGCGGGAGTTTACGAGCAGTACTTC.

This clonotype was counted between two and nine times. The V gene is TRBV3-1, the J gene TRBJ1-1, with a tentative D call TRBD1 (5 bases). CDR1 LGHDT and CDR2 YNNKEL come from the germline V gene (reference sequence). CDR3 length: 15 residues. Trimming removed 8 bases from V and 1 base from J, with 17 bases in between. CDR3 bases: TGTGCCAGCCAAAACACCAGGGTACCGAACACTGAAGCTTTCTTT. As protein: CASQNTRVPNTEAFF.

This chain uses TRBV20-1 with TRBJ1-5, with 7 bases identical to TRBD1. Trimming at V came to 6 bases and at J to 2 bases, leaving 7 bases not matched to a gene. CDR1 and CDR2 from the germline V gene are DFQATT and SNEGSKA (reference sequence). The CDR3 contains 14 residues. CDR3 DNA sequence: TGCAGTGCAAGCACAGGGGTGGGCAATCAGCCCCAGCATTTT. It codes for CSASTGVGNQPQHF.

This clonotype has only a few counts. The rearrangement joins TRBV6-5 to TRBJ2-5; 9 bases are shared with TRBD1. The germline gives CDR1 MNHEY, CDR2 SVGAGI. The CDR3 has 14 residues. After removal of 7 bases from V and 4 bases from J, the junction contained 7 bases not matched to a gene. CDR3 nucleotide sequence: TGTGCCAGCACCCCCGTGACAGGGGGAGAGACCCAGTACTTC. It codes for CASTPVTGGETQYF.

The chain links TRBV6-5 to TRBJ2-1; 10 bases fit TRBD2. V shed 6 bases and J 5 bases; nucleotides not matched to a gene: 10. From germline, CDR1 is MNHEY and CDR2 SVGAGI. The length of the CDR3 is 16 residues. The CDR3 loop reads CASSGKGLASNNEQFF. The CDR3 DNA is TGTGCCAGCAGCGGCAAGGGACTAGCGAGTAACAATGAGCAGTTCTTC.

The chain has TRBV7-2 and TRBJ2-1; D gene unclear. The V gene lost 1 base and the J gene lost 5 bases, with 15 bases spanning the gap. This CDR3 has 16 amino acids. CDR1 and CDR2 (germline): SGHTA, FQGNSA. The CDR3 protein is CASSLGASSRDNEQFF. The CDR3 DNA reads TGTGCCAGCAGCTTAGGGGCATCGAGTCGGGACAATGAGCAGTTCTTC.

The gene calls are TRBV29-1 and TRBJ2-5; 9 bases align to TRBD1. The J call may be wrong; the DNA end is better matched by TRBJ2-7. From germline, CDR1 is SQVTM and CDR2 ANQGSEA. The CDR3 is made up of 12 amino acids. The CDR3: CSVGTGYNEQYF. The DNA for the CDR3 is TGCAGCGTCGGGACAGGGTATAACGAGCAGTACTTC.

The chain links TRBV4-3 to TRBJ1-1, with a tentative D call TRBD1 (6 bases). This CDR3 spans 14 amino acids. V lost 1 base and J lost 5, with 11 bases in between. Germline lookup yields CDR1 LGHNA and CDR2 YSLEER. The CDR3 DNA is TGCGCCAGCAGCCAAGTGCGGGGGGCGACTGAAGCTTTCTTT. Translating gives CASSQVRGATEAFF.

This clonotype was observed a few times. The V and J genes are TRBV7-9 and TRBJ2-7, with 7 positions matching TRBD1. The length of the CDR3 is 18 residues. Germline CDR1 SEHNR, CDR2 FQNEAQ (reference sequence). After removal of 5 bases from V and 0 bases from J, the junction contained 16 bases not matched to a gene. DNA for the CDR3: TGTGCCAGCAGCCCGTGGACAGGTCCCGACGGCGGCTCCTACGAGCAGTACTTC. It translates to CASSPWTGPDGGSYEQYF. Full variable domain (missing parts from reference TRBV7-9 and TRBJ2-7): DTGVSQNPRHKITKRGQNVTFRCDPISEHNRLYWYRQTLGQGPEFLTYFQNEAQLEKSRLLSDRFSAERPKGSFSTLEIQRTEQGDSAMYLCASSPWTGPDGGSYEQYFGPGTRLTVT.

The gene calls are TRBV29-1 and TRBJ2-7; either TRBD1 or TRBD2 may fit D (5 bases each). V lost 5 bases to trimming and J lost 7 bases, with 21 bases between them. The germline CDR1 and CDR2 sequences are SQVTM and ANQGSEA. This CDR3 has 14 residues. CDR3 bases: TGCAGCGTTCTGACGGATTCGAGGGGCAATGAGCAGTACTTC. Translating it yields CSVLTDSRGNEQYF.

J is TRBJ2-5 and V is TRBV7-2, with 10 bases aligning to TRBD2. This CDR3 is built from 16 residues. V lost 4 bases and J lost 11; bases outside the gene matches: 16. Per the germline V gene, CDR1 is SGHTA and CDR2 is FQGNSA. CDR3 coding DNA: TGTGCCAGCAGCTCGGTACTAGCGGGGAATCGGAATGAGCAGTACTTC. Encoded protein: CASSSVLAGNRNEQYF.

This clonotype showed up just once. The chain employs TRBV29-1 and TRBJ2-4; TRBD1 matches at 10 bases. The CDR3 contains 16 residues. Germline loops: CDR1 SQVTM, CDR2 ANQGSEA. V was pared by 6 bases and J by 13 bases, with 21 bases of the junction left unmatched. CDR3: CSVLLYRDRGFYGQYF. CDR3 bases: TGCAGCGTCCTGCTCTACCGGGACAGGGGTTTCTACGGGCAGTACTTC. The full variable domain, in which reference TRBV29-1 and TRBJ2-4 provide the parts outside the CDR3, is SAVISQKPSRDICQRGTSLTIQCQVDSQVTMMFWYRQQPGQSLTLIATANQGSEATYESGFVIDKFPISRPNLTFSTLTVSNMSPEDSSIYLCSVLLYRDRGFYGQYFGAGTRLSVL.

The chain is built from TRBV9 and TRBJ2-1; no clear D gene. V lost 0 bases to trimming and J lost 2 bases, with 12 bases between them. The CDR3 consists of 16 residues. CDR1 is SGDLS, CDR2 YYNGEE, per germline. This CDR3 is CASSVEPEGTYNEQFF. The CDR3 nucleotides read TGTGCCAGCAGCGTAGAACCAGAAGGAACCTACAATGAGCAGTTCTTC.